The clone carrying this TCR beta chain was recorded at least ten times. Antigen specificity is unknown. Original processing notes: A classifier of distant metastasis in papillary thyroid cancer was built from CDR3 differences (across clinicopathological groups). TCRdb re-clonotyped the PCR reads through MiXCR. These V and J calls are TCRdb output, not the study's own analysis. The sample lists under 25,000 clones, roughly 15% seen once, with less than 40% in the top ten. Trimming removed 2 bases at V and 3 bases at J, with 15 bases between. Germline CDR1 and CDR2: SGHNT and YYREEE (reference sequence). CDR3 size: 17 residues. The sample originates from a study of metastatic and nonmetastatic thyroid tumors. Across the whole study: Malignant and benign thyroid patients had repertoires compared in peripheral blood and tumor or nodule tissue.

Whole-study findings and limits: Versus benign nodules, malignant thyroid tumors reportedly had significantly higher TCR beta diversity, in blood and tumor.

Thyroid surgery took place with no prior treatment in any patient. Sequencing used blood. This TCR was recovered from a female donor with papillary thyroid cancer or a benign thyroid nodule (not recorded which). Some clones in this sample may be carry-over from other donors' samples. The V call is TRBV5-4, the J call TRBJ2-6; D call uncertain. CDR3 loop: CASSFSFNPSGANVLTF. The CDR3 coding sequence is TGTGCCAGCAGCTTCTCGTTCAATCCAAGTGGGGCCAACGTCCTGACTTTC.